A selection of T cell receptor beta chains follows, all from one sample in a study of low-dose radiotherapy and immunotherapy resistance in tumors. TCRdb reprocessed the reads with MiXCR, giving one entry per CDR3 protein. The data show 80,000 to 95,000 distinct CDR3 sequences, just under 9.5% seen once. The source material was PBMCs, sampled before treatment. Receptors were obtained from a male donor with prostate cancer. Each CDR3 is given with its conserved first and last residue.

J: TRBJ1-2; length: 15; V: TRBV24-1; CDR3: CASSYSGSLPYGYTF
J: TRBJ2-1; length: 15; V: TRBV7-2; CDR3: CASSPRLAGGNEQFF
J: TRBJ1-2; length: 13; V: TRBV20-1; CDR3: CSAREGASYGYTF
J: TRBJ2-3; length: 21; V: TRBV18; CDR3: CASSPNGRPYRLGRGTDTQYF
J: TRBJ1-1; length: 16; V: TRBV5-4; CDR3: CASSSFLGQGQSEAFF
J: TRBJ2-7; length: 19; V: TRBV28; CDR3: CASSSQVGTGGRSSYEQYF
J: TRBJ2-1; length: 15; V: TRBV5-1; CDR3: CASSLGGQGLNEQFF
J: TRBJ2-7; length: 14; V: TRBV5-4; CDR3: CASRPRRESHEQYF
J: TRBJ2-1; length: 13; V: TRBV2; CDR3: CASSEGGYNEQFF
J: TRBJ2-5; length: 15; V: TRBV28; CDR3: CASSLYEGSGETQYF
J: TRBJ2-3; length: 15; V: TRBV20-1; CDR3: CSAGRGEEIADTQYF
J: TRBJ2-3; length: 17; V: TRBV4-3; CDR3: CASSQDWAVPPTDTQYF
J: TRBJ2-2; length: 16; V: TRBV12-3/TRBV12-4; CDR3: CASSPTGGVNTGELFF
J: TRBJ2-6; length: 11; V: TRBV30; CDR3: CAWSSPHVLTF
J: TRBJ2-7; length: 15; V: TRBV7-2; CDR3: CASSLATRLNYEQYF
J: TRBJ2-1; length: 16; V: TRBV4-3; CDR3: CASSQEGQGVGNEQFF
J: TRBJ2-7; length: 13; V: TRBV5-1; CDR3: CASSSTGTGNRYF
J: TRBJ1-2; length: 15; V: TRBV11-2; CDR3: CASSLEPSPNYGYTF
J: TRBJ1-4; length: 15; V: TRBV4-3; CDR3: CASSPTPLGVEKLFF
J: TRBJ2-7; length: 18; V: TRBV4-1; CDR3: CASSPGTLSGRSLYEQYF
J: TRBJ2-2; length: 13; V: TRBV20-1; CDR3: CSASRTGTGELFF
J: TRBJ1-1; length: 12; V: TRBV5-1; CDR3: CASSSRNTEAFF
J: TRBJ1-2; length: 14; V: TRBV7-2; CDR3: CASSLGIRTYGYTF
J: TRBJ2-5; length: 15; V: TRBV28; CDR3: CASSLGAGGKETQYF
J: TRBJ2-7; length: 14; V: TRBV19; CDR3: CASSIPGGHGGQYF
J: TRBJ2-3; length: 15; V: TRBV7-2; CDR3: CASSLDFLAESPQYF
J: TRBJ1-1; length: 12; V: TRBV29-1; CDR3: CSVRTGPTEAFF
J: TRBJ2-7; length: 16; V: TRBV28; CDR3: CASSPRGLAGSYEQYF
J: TRBJ1-1; length: 14; V: TRBV30; CDR3: CAWRFQGPNTEAFF
J: TRBJ1-4; length: 15; V: TRBV6-2/TRBV6-3; CDR3: CASRPHPATNEKLFF
J: TRBJ1-5; length: 14; V: TRBV20-1; CDR3: CSALEGGNNQPQHF
J: TRBJ2-7; length: 12; V: TRBV20-1; CDR3: CSAYKRGFEQYF
J: TRBJ2-1; length: 11; V: TRBV24-1; CDR3: CATSDRLVQFF
J: TRBJ2-7; length: 15; V: TRBV5-1; CDR3: CASSWDSGSSYEQYF
J: TRBJ2-3; length: 14; V: TRBV6-2/TRBV6-3; CDR3: CASSHLAFTDTQYF
J: TRBJ2-5; length: 11; V: TRBV6-2/TRBV6-3; CDR3: CATGHPETQYF
J: TRBJ2-7; length: 13; V: TRBV29-1; CDR3: CSVVARNSYEQYF
J: TRBJ1-1; length: 16; V: TRBV19; CDR3: CASSTRRDRGGTEAFF
J: TRBJ2-2; length: 16; V: TRBV5-1; CDR3: CASSSLTGGMAGELFF
J: TRBJ1-2; length: 14; V: TRBV28; CDR3: CASSLSQANYGYTF
J: TRBJ1-2; length: 15; V: TRBV7-9; CDR3: CASSLGSQGKYGYTF
J: TRBJ2-3; length: 15; V: TRBV29-1; CDR3: CSVRRGTGGTDTQYF
J: TRBJ2-3; length: 14; V: TRBV27; CDR3: CASRNELGPDTQYF
J: TRBJ2-2; length: 14; V: TRBV7-2; CDR3: CASSPLTSTGELFF
J: TRBJ2-2; length: 13; V: TRBV27; CDR3: CASSLEQTGELFF
J: TRBJ2-7; length: 13; V: TRBV29-1; CDR3: CSVRPTGAYEQYF
J: TRBJ1-1; length: 16; V: TRBV24-1; CDR3: CATSDLQGKMHTEAFF